This T cell receptor beta chain derives from a study of blood T cell repertoires in COVID-19. Data came from immunoSEQ multiplex PCR; TCRdb stores just in-frame clones and leaves some out. The sample includes 150,000 or so clones, roughly four fifths of them seen just once. This CDR3 is built from 15 residues. Germline trimming cut 4 bases from V and 2 bases from J; bases unmatched to any gene: 3. Per germline, CDR1 SGHRS and CDR2 YFSETQ. The chain has TRBV5-1 and TRBJ1-1, with 12 bases lining up with TRBD1. Sequencing was performed on peripheral blood. The source of this sequence is a human donor with acute or convalescent COVID-19. The donor label of this sample is uncertain. The CDR3 here is CASSGGQGANTEAFF. The CDR3 DNA follows: TGCGCCAGCAGCGGGGGACAGGGGGCTAACACTGAAGCTTTCTTT.